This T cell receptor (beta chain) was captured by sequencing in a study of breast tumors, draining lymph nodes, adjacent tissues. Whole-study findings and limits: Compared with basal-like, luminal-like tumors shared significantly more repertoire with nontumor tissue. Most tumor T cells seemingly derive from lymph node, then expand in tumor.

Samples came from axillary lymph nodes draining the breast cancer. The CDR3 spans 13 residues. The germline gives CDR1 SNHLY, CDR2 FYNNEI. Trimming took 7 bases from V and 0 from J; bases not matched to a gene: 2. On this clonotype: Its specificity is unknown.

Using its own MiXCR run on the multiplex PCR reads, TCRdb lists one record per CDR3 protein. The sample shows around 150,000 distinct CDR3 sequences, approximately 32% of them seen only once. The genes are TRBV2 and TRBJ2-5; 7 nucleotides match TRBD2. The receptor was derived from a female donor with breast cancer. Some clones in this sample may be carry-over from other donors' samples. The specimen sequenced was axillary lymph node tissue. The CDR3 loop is CASMLADQETQYF. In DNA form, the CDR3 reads TGTGCCAGCATGCTAGCGGACCAAGAGACCCAGTACTTC.